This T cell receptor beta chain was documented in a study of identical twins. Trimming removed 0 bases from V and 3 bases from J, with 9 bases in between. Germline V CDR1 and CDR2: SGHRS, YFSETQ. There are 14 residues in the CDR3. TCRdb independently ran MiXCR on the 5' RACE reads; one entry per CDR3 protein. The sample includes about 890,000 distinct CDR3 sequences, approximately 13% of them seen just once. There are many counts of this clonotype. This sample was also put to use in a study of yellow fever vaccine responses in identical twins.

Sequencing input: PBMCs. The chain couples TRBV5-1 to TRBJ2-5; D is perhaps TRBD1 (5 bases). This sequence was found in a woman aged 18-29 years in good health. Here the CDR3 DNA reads TGCGCCAGCAGCTTGGAACAGGCAGAAGAGACCCAGTACTTC. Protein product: CASSLEQAEETQYF.